The next 12 T cell receptor beta chains were all read from a single sample in a study of T cell responses to AZD1222 COVID-19 vaccine. Assay: immunoSEQ multiplex PCR; the TCRdb copy retains only in-frame clones and omits some. The table includes roughly 150,000 clones, about 91% detected once. The sample was peripheral blood, taken on day 0 of AZD1222 vaccination. These receptors all come from an adult in good health.

The chain links TRBV5-6 to TRBJ2-1, with 7 positions matching TRBD2. The junction had 5 bases not matched to a gene; V was cut back by 4 bases and J by 7 bases. There are 13 residues in the CDR3. Germline V gene sequence: CDR1 SGHDT, CDR2 YYEEEE. The CDR3 loop is CASSAGLTNEQFF. The CDR3 DNA sequence: TGTGCCAGCAGCGCGGGACTAACTAATGAGCAGTTCTTC.

The genes are TRBV5-6 and TRBJ1-2, with D perhaps TRBD1 (6 bases). V dropped 4 bases and J dropped 2 bases, with 15 bases sitting between them. Germline V gives CDR1 SGHDT, CDR2 YYEEEE. CDR3 length: 15 amino acids. The CDR3 sequence: CASSAGQFVNYGYTF. DNA for the CDR3: TGTGCCAGCAGCGCCGGACAGTTTGTAAACTATGGCTACACCTTC.

This clone was recorded only once. This rearrangement joins TRBV4-2 to TRBJ1-3; TRBD1 is a possible D gene (5 bases). CDR1 LGHNA and CDR2 YNFKEQ come from the germline V gene. This CDR3 has 15 amino acids. The V gene lost 0 bases and the J gene lost 7 bases, with 13 bases spanning the gap. The CDR3 loop is CASSQDFREGNTIYF. CDR3 bases: TGTGCCAGCAGCCAAGATTTCAGGGAGGGTAACACCATATATTTT.

The V gene is TRBV4-2, the J gene TRBJ2-1; 7 positions agree with TRBD2. V gave up 0 bases and J gave up 10 bases; unmatched junction bases: 12. The CDR3 spans 16 residues. Germline V gene sequence: CDR1 LGHNA, CDR2 YNFKEQ. In DNA form, the CDR3 reads TGTGCCAGCAGCCAAGATCCGTCACTAGCGATCCGGGAGCAGTTCTTC. Translation gives CASSQDPSLAIREQFF.

The gene calls are TRBV5-1 and TRBJ2-7; D gene uncertain. The CDR3 extends over 13 amino acids. V shed 1 base and J shed 4 bases, with 9 bases lying between them. Germline values: CDR1 SGHRS, CDR2 YFSETQ. In DNA, the CDR3 is TGCGCCAGCAGCTTGCCCCAAAGTTACGAGCAGTACTTC. It translates to CASSLPQSYEQYF.

This chain connects TRBV6-2 or TRBV6-3 to TRBJ1-1; possibly TRBD1 for D (6 bases). Germline lookup yields CDR1 MNHEY and CDR2 SVGEGT. Trimming pared 5 bases from V and 10 bases from J, leaving 20 bases between. The CDR3 sequence is 14 residues long. The CDR3 loop reads CASSRLTGTSGAFF. The CDR3 bases are TGTGCCAGCAGTCGATTGACAGGAACCTCCGGAGCTTTCTTT.

This chain joins TRBV5-4 and TRBJ2-5; 9 bases match TRBD1. V was pared by 3 bases and J by 5 bases, with 8 bases of the junction left unmatched. This CDR3 is 15 amino acids long. Germline V gene sequence: CDR1 SGHNT, CDR2 YYREEE (reference sequence). This CDR3 reads CASSSPGQGRETQYF. CDR3 bases: TGTGCCAGCAGCTCCCCCGGACAGGGGCGGGAGACCCAGTACTTC.

This chain links TRBV11-3 with TRBJ2-1, with D perhaps TRBD2 (7 bases). V lost 10 bases to trimming and J lost 7 bases, with 11 bases between them. The CDR3 totals 11 residues. The germline gives CDR1 SGHNT, CDR2 YENEEA. Here the CDR3 DNA reads TGTGCCACGAGGGGGGGAAATGAGCAGTTCTTC. Translated, it gives CATRGGNEQFF.

J is TRBJ1-1 and V is TRBV6-2 or TRBV6-3, with 10 positions matching TRBD1. V lost 6 bases, J lost 10 bases, and 5 bases stayed unmatched. The CDR3 length is 12 residues. Germline V gene data show CDR1 as MNHEY and CDR2 as SVGEGT. The CDR3 protein is CASSRDRGRAFF. The CDR3, as DNA: TGTGCCAGCAGCCGGGACAGGGGTAGAGCTTTCTTT.

V is TRBV20-1 and J is TRBJ2-7; D possibly corresponds to TRBD2 (6 bases). Trimming cost V 3 bases and J 4 bases, with 13 bases left between them. CDR3 length: 13 residues. Germline V gene data show CDR1 as DFQATT and CDR2 as SNEGSKA (reference sequence). This CDR3 reads CSASRLVGYEQYF. CDR3 bases: TGCAGTGCTAGTCGACTAGTTGGGTACGAGCAGTACTTC.

This clone was detected once. The identical CDR3 is also encoded by other nucleotide sequences in the sample. J is TRBJ2-7 and V is TRBV12-3 or TRBV12-4; D uncertain. The CDR3 length is 12 residues. Between the trimmed V and J ends, which lost 6 bases and 4 bases, there was a span of 10 bases. CDR3 sequence: CASSQTSYEQYF. Written as DNA, the CDR3 is TGTGCCAGCAGCCAAACATCGTACGAGCAGTACTTC.

Only one count was recorded for this clone. The chain couples TRBV4-1 to TRBJ2-7, with 8 bases fitting TRBD2. The V gene end was trimmed by 3 bases and the J gene end by 3 bases; junction bases not matched to a gene: 7. The V gene's germline CDR1 is MGHRA and CDR2 YSYEKL. This CDR3 region has 15 residues. The CDR3 loop reads CASSHPGLGDYEQYF. The CDR3 region has the DNA TGCGCCAGCAGCCACCCGGGACTAGGTGACTACGAGCAGTACTTC.